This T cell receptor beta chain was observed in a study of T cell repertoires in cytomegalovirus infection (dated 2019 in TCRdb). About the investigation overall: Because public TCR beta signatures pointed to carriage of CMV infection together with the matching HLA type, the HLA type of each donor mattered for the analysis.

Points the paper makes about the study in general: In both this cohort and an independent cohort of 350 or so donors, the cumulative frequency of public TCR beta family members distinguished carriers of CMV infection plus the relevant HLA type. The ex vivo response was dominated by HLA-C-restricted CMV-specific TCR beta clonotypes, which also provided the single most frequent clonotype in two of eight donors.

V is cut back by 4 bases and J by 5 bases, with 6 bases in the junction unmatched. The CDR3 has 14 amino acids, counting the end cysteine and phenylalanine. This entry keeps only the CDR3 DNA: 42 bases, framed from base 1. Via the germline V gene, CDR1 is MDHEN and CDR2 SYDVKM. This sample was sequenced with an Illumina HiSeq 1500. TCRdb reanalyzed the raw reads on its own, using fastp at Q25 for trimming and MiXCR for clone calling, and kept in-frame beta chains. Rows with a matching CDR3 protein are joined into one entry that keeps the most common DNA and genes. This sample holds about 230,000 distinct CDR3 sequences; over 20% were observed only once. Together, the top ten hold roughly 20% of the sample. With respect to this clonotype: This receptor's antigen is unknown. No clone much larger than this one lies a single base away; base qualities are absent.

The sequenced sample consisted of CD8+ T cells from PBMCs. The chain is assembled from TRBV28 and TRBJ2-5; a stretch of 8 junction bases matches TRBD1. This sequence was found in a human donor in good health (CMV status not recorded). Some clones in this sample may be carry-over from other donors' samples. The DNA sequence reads TGTGCCAGCAGTTCCCGGGACAGGTTGGAGACCCAGTACTTC. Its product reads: CASSSRDRLETQYF. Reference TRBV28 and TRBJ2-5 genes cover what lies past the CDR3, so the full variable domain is DVKVTQSSRYLVKRTGEKVFLECVQDMDHENMFWYRQDPGLGLRLIYFSYDVKMKEKGDIPEGYSVSREKKERFSLILESASTNQTSMYLCASSSRDRLETQYFGPGTRLLVL.